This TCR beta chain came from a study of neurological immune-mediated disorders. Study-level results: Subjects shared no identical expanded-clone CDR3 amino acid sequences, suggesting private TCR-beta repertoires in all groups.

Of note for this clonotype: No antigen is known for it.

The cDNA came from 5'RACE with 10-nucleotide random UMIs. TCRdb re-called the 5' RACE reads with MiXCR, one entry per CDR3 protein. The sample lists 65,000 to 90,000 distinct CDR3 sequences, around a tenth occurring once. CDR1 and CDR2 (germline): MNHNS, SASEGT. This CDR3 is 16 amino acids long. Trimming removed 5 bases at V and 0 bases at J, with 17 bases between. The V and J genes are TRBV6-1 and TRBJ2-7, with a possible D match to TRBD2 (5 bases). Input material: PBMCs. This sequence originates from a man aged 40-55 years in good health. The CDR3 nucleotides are TGTGCCAGCAGTAGATTCTCCGGGATCAGCTCCTACGAGCAGTACTTC. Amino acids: CASSRFSGISSYEQYF.